These 27 T cell receptor beta chains were all obtained from the same sample, sequenced in a study of neurological immune-mediated disorders. From the 5' RACE reads, TCRdb called clonotypes with MiXCR, one entry per CDR3 protein. Among some 86,000 distinct CDR3 sequences, 2% to 3% were seen once, and the ten largest hold 1.1%. The sequenced sample was PBMCs. These receptors came from a woman in her 30s with multiple sclerosis.

This clonotype showed up many times. The V and J genes are TRBV4-2 and TRBJ2-2; D remains unclear. The V gene lost 2 bases and the J gene lost 3 bases, with 7 bases spanning the gap. Germline V CDR1 and CDR2: LGHNA, YNFKEQ. The CDR3 length is 14 residues. The CDR3 nucleotides are TGTGCCAGCAGCCAAAGCTATTACACCGGGGAGCTGTTTTTT. Its translation is CASSQSYYTGELFF.

At least ten counts were recorded for this clonotype. This chain joins TRBV10-2 and TRBJ2-1; D unresolved. V dropped 4 bases and J dropped 9 bases, with 13 bases sitting between them. Germline V gives CDR1 WSHSY, CDR2 SAAADI. This CDR3 has 13 amino acids. The CDR3 spells CASSAPFAPEQFF. In DNA form, the CDR3 reads TGCGCCAGCAGTGCCCCCTTTGCTCCTGAGCAGTTCTTC.

In its sample, this clonotype is medium-sized. The rearrangement joins TRBV7-2 to TRBJ2-1; possible D gene TRBD2, 5 bases. Germline CDR1 SGHTA, CDR2 FQGNSA. This CDR3 is 16 amino acids long. The V gene lost 5 bases and the J gene lost 1 base, with 15 bases spanning the gap. The CDR3 loop is CASSPTGRSSYNEQFF. The CDR3 coding sequence is TGTGCCAGCAGCCCAACGGGGAGATCGTCCTACAATGAGCAGTTCTTC.

This clonotype occurred many times. J is TRBJ1-2 and V is TRBV28; D unresolved. The CDR3 runs to 13 residues. CDR1 is MDHEN, CDR2 SYDVKM, per germline. V lost 5 bases, J lost 0 bases, and 7 bases lay in between. For the CDR3, the DNA is TGTGCCAGCAGTACCCCCGCTAACTATGGCTACACCTTC. It codes for CASSTPANYGYTF.

In its sample, this clonotype was seen many times. The chain joins TRBV3-1 to TRBJ1-1, with 8 nucleotides matching TRBD1. Germline CDR1 is LGHDT and CDR2 is YNNKEL (reference sequence). With 4 bases clipped from V and 1 base from J, the junction kept 11 bases outside the gene matches. The CDR3 loop spans 17 amino acids. CDR3 DNA: TGTGCCAGCAGCCCCAGGGGGCTCAGATCCACGAACACTGAAGCTTTCTTT. Its translation is CASSPRGLRSTNTEAFF.

Many counts were recorded for this clonotype. V is TRBV4-2 and J is TRBJ1-3; no firm D call. CDR3 length: 15 residues. Trimming removed 1 base from V and 4 bases from J, with 11 bases in between. Germline CDR1 reads LGHNA; CDR2 reads YNFKEQ. The CDR3 reads CASSQGPVEGNTIYF. Written as DNA, the CDR3 is TGTGCCAGCAGCCAAGGACCGGTTGAAGGAAACACCATATATTTT.

On this clonotype itself: A much larger clonotype is one base distant, so this may be a read error. The chain uses TRBV6-1 and TRBJ1-2; D unclear. Germline CDR1 and CDR2: MNHNS and SASEGT. The CDR3 length is 14 residues. As DNA, the CDR3 is TGTACCAGCAGTGACTTATTACGCCTCTATGGCTACACCTTC. This gives the protein CTSSDLLRLYGYTF.

This clonotype was found many times. This rearrangement joins TRBV3-1 to TRBJ2-7, with 10 bases that match TRBD2. CDR3 length: 16 amino acids. Germline assignment: CDR1 LGHDT and CDR2 YNNKEL (reference sequence). Unmatched junction bases numbered 7, after V lost 0 bases and J lost 5 bases. Written as DNA, the CDR3 is TGTGCCAGCAGCCAAGATCCTAGCGGGAGTATCAACGAGCAGTACTTC. This codes for CASSQDPSGSINEQYF.

This clonotype was recorded many times. The V gene is TRBV20-1, the J gene TRBJ2-2, with D hard to call. Trimming took off 7 bases at V and 6 bases at J, with 15 bases between the two ends. The CDR3 contains 13 residues. Germline CDR1 DFQATT, CDR2 SNEGSKA (reference sequence). For the CDR3, the DNA is TGCAGTGGGGTGAGACGGCCCGCCGGGGAGCTGTTTTTT. This gives the protein CSGVRRPAGELFF.

This clonotype was counted ten times or more. The chain employs TRBV20-1 and TRBJ2-1; D might be TRBD1 (5 bases). Germline CDR1 DFQATT, CDR2 SNEGSKA (reference sequence). This CDR3 spans 15 amino acids. V was shortened by 0 bases and J by 6 bases, with 15 bases between the two germline ends. The CDR3 sequence: CSARDPGHSINEQFF. In nucleotides, the CDR3 is TGCAGTGCTAGAGATCCCGGACACTCGATCAATGAGCAGTTCTTC.

This clonotype was picked up many times. The V call is TRBV6-2 or TRBV6-3, the J call TRBJ1-2, with D perhaps matching TRBD1 (5 bases). The CDR3 totals 15 residues. V lost 2 bases and J 0 bases, leaving 10 bases between the germline ends. Germline values: CDR1 MNHEY, CDR2 SVGEGT. The CDR3 sequence is CASSYPRDANYGYTF. The CDR3 coding sequence is TGTGCCAGCAGTTACCCGCGGGACGCTAACTATGGCTACACCTTC.

At least ten counts were recorded for this clonotype. This chain links TRBV5-1 with TRBJ2-7; a possible D gene is TRBD2 (5 bases). Trimming shortened V by 4 bases and J by 4 bases, and 21 bases separated the two germline ends. Germline CDR1 reads SGHRS; CDR2 reads YFSETQ. The CDR3 sequence is 16 residues long. CDR3 nucleotides: TGCGCCAGCAGCCCCCGGGCGGCGAGGGCTAATTACGAGCAGTACTTC. This translates into CASSPRAARANYEQYF.

This clonotype has only a few counts. The gene calls are TRBV20-1 and TRBJ1-2; no reliable D call. Trimming left V 1 base short and J 2 bases short, with 11 bases between. The CDR3 runs 14 residues. Germline V gives CDR1 DFQATT, CDR2 SNEGSKA (reference sequence). The CDR3 DNA sequence: TGCAGTGCTAGAGTAATCCTTGAAAACTATGGCTACACCTTC. Translating it yields CSARVILENYGYTF.

Many counts were recorded for this clonotype. CDR3 DNA sequence: TGCGCCAGCAGCCAAACGGGGACGCCAAGCGACGAGCAGTACTTC. This translates into CASSQTGTPSDEQYF. The chain uses TRBV4-3 and TRBJ2-7; perhaps D is TRBD1 or TRBD2 (5 bases each). The CDR3 extends over 15 amino acids. V was shortened by 2 bases and J by 5 bases, with 16 bases between the two germline ends. The germline V gene has CDR1 LGHNA and CDR2 YSLEER.

This clonotype was seen at least ten times. This chain joins TRBV4-2 and TRBJ1-2; 9 positions agree with TRBD1. CDR3 length: 15 residues. The J segment lost 4 bases and the V segment lost 4 bases, leaving 7 bases of the junction unmatched. In germline, CDR1 is LGHNA, CDR2 YNFKEQ. CDR3 nucleotides: TGTGCCAGCAGCCGCGACAGGGGGACGGGCTATGGCTACACCTTC. This codes for CASSRDRGTGYGYTF.

This clonotype was seen at least ten times. The chain couples TRBV20-1 to TRBJ1-3; D gene uncertain. CDR3 length: 15 amino acids. Between the trimmed V and J ends, which lost 0 bases and 0 bases, there was a span of 9 bases. Germline CDR1 DFQATT, CDR2 SNEGSKA (reference sequence). CDR3 in amino acids: CSARDHEGSGNTIYF. The CDR3 region has the DNA TGCAGTGCTAGAGATCACGAGGGCTCTGGAAACACCATATATTTT.

This clonotype was detected many times. The chain employs TRBV7-9 and TRBJ2-7; D perhaps matches TRBD2 (6 bases). The CDR3 consists of 16 residues. V was shortened by 4 bases and J by 2 bases, with 18 bases between the two germline ends. The V gene's germline CDR1 is SEHNR and CDR2 FQNEAQ (reference sequence). CDR3 DNA sequence: TGTGCCAGCAGCTCCCTCCCCCGGGAGAACACCTACGAGCAGTACTTC. Translated, it gives CASSSLPRENTYEQYF.

This clonotype was found a few times. The V and J genes are TRBV18 and TRBJ1-6; D is unclear. The CDR3 is 14 residues long. Trimming pared 3 bases from V and 10 bases from J, leaving 13 bases between. Germline values: CDR1 KGHSH, CDR2 LQKENI. CDR3 nucleotides: TGTGCCAGCTCACCCGACCAAGTGGGGTCACCCCTCCACTTT. Protein sequence: CASSPDQVGSPLHF. The entire variable domain, with the rest obtained from reference TRBV18 and TRBJ1-6, is as follows: NAGVMQNPRHLVRRRGQEARLRCSPMKGHSHVYWYRQLPEEGLKFMVYLQKENIIDESGMPKERFSAEFPKEGPSILRIQQVVRGDSAAYFCASSPDQVGSPLHFGNGTRLTVT.

Many counts were recorded for this clonotype. The chain uses TRBV29-1 and TRBJ2-7, with D tentatively TRBD1 or TRBD2 (5 bases each). Per germline, CDR1 SQVTM and CDR2 ANQGSEA. Between the trimmed V and J ends, which lost 3 bases and 8 bases, there was a span of 20 bases. The CDR3 runs 14 residues. The CDR3 here is CSVDRSWGPHQQYF. The CDR3 region has the DNA TGCAGCGTTGACCGATCTTGGGGACCCCATCAGCAGTACTTC.

There are many counts of this clonotype. The V gene is TRBV9, the J gene TRBJ2-7, with 11 bases matching TRBD2. Germline V gene lookup returns CDR1 SGDLS and CDR2 YYNGEE. The CDR3 is 14 residues long. V lost 4 bases and J lost 6; bases outside the gene matches: 6. CDR3 coding DNA: TGTGCCAGCAGCCAGACTAGCGGGAAGGTCGAGCAGTACTTC. It translates to CASSQTSGKVEQYF.

In this sample, this clonotype turned up a few times. The chain has TRBV19 and TRBJ1-2, with D possibly matching TRBD1 (5 bases). Germline CDR1 is LNHDA and CDR2 is SQIVND (reference sequence). The germline V and J ends were trimmed by 4 bases and 5 bases, with 11 bases remaining between them. The CDR3 is 13 amino acids. The CDR3 DNA is TGTGCCAGTAGTACCGACAGCCTGTATGGCTACACCTTC. It encodes CASSTDSLYGYTF.

This clonotype was picked up many times. The genes are TRBV7-2 and TRBJ2-4; a weak D match, TRBD1 (6 bases). V shed 2 bases and J shed 5 bases, with 13 bases lying between them. The CDR3 contains 15 residues. Germline values: CDR1 SGHTA, CDR2 FQGNSA. The CDR3 coding sequence is TGTGCCAGCAGCTTATCAGGGCCAGGGGAAAACATTCAGTACTTC. Encoded protein: CASSLSGPGENIQYF.

This clonotype occurred many times. The V and J genes are TRBV4-3 and TRBJ2-1, with D maybe TRBD2 (7 bases). This CDR3 is built from 17 residues. Germline V gene sequence: CDR1 LGHNA, CDR2 YSLEER. V lost 0 bases and J lost 2, with 14 bases in between. CDR3 nucleotides: TGCGCCAGCAGCCAAGAATGGGTAGGGGGGGCCTACAATGAGCAGTTCTTC. Translated: CASSQEWVGGAYNEQFF.

This chain links TRBV5-1 with TRBJ2-5; TRBD1 matches at 10 bases. This CDR3 region has 16 residues. Unmatched junction bases numbered 7, after V lost 3 bases and J lost 2 bases. Germline loops: CDR1 SGHRS, CDR2 YFSETQ. The CDR3 sequence: CASSSTRDRGQETQYF. CDR3 nucleotides: TGCGCCAGCAGCTCAACCCGGGACAGGGGTCAAGAGACCCAGTACTTC.

Many counts were recorded for this clonotype. The chain employs TRBV7-8 and TRBJ2-7; 10 bases line up with TRBD2. Losses at the gene ends were 5 bases for V and 2 bases for J; bases not matched to a gene: 3. CDR1 is SGHVS and CDR2 is FQNEAQ in the germline V gene. This CDR3 contains 14 residues. CDR3 sequence reads: CASSHGTSAYEQYF. As DNA, the CDR3 is TGTGCCAGCAGCCATGGGACTAGCGCCTACGAGCAGTACTTC.

This clonotype was counted many times. The rearrangement links TRBV7-2 to TRBJ2-1; D not certain. Germline V CDR1 and CDR2: SGHTA, FQGNSA. V lost 1 base and J 5 bases, leaving 9 bases between the germline ends. The CDR3 contains 14 residues. CDR3 bases: TGTGCCAGCAGCTTAGAAAGTTCCAACAATGAGCAGTTCTTC. It is translated as CASSLESSNNEQFF.

This clonotype was seen at least ten times. Written as DNA, the CDR3 is TGTGCCAGCAGCTCCCCAAGGGTTCGCGAGCAGTACTTC. Protein: CASSSPRVREQYF. This chain links TRBV7-8 with TRBJ2-7, with no clear D. Germline V gene data show CDR1 as SGHVS and CDR2 as FQNEAQ. The CDR3 covers 13 residues. Trimming shortened V by 4 bases and J by 6 bases, and 13 bases separated the two germline ends.